This T cell receptor (beta chain) was identified during a study of T cell changes during pregnancy in multiple sclerosis. Libraries were prepared by immunoSEQ multiplex PCR; TCRdb keeps only in-frame clonotypes and omits some of them. The sample shows 78,000 or so clones, 92% of them seen only once. V shed 5 bases and J 7 bases; nucleotides not matched to a gene: 5. Germline CDR1 reads LGHNA; CDR2 reads YNFKEQ. CDR3 length equals 12 residues. The rearrangement uses TRBV4-2 and TRBJ2-7; the match to TRBD2 covers 7 bases. The TCR originated in a female donor with multiple sclerosis, enrolled in a pregnancy study. The sequenced sample was peripheral blood, obtained before pregnancy. CDR3 protein: CASSGGGGEQYF. The CDR3 region has the DNA TGTGCCAGCAGCGGCGGGGGTGGGGAGCAGTACTTC.